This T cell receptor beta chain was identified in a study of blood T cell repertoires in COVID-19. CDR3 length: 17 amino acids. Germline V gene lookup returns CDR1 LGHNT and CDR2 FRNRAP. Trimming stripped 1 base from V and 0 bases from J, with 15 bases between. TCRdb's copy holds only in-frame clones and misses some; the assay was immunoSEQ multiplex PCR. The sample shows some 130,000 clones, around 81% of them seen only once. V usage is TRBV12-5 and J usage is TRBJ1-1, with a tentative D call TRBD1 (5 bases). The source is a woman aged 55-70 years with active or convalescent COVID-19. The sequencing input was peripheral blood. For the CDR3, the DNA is TGTGCTAGTGGTTTGGGGGGACTAAATGGGATGAACACTGAAGCTTTCTTT. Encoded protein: CASGLGGLNGMNTEAFF.